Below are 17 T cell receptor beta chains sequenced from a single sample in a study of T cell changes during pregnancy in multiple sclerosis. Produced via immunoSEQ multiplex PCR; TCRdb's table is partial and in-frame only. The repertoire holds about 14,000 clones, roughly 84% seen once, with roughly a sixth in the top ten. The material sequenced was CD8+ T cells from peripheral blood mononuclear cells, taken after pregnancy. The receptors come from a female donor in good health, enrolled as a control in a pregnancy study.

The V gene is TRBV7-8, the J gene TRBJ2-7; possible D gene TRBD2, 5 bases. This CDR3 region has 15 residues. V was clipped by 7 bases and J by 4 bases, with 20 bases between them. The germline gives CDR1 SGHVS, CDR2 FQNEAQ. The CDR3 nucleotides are TGTGCCAGCACCGAGGGCCTTTCCAAGAGGTACGAGCAGTACTTC. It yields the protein CASTEGLSKRYEQYF.

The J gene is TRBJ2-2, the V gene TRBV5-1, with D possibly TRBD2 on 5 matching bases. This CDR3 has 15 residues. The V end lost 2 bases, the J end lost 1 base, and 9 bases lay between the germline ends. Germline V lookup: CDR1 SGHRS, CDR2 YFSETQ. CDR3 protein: CASSFGRLNTGELFF. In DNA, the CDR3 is TGCGCCAGCAGCTTTGGGAGATTGAACACCGGGGAGCTGTTTTTT.

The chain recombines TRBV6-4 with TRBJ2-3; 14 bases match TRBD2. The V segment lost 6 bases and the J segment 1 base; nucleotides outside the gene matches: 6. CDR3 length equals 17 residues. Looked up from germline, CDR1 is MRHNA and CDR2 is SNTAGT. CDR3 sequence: CASSGTSGGSGTDTQYF. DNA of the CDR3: TGTGCCAGCAGCGGGACTAGCGGGGGTAGCGGCACAGATACGCAGTATTTT.

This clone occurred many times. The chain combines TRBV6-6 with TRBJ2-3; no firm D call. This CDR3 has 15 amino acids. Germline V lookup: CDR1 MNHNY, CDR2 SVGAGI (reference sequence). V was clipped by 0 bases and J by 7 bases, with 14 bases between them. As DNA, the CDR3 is TGTGCCAGCAGTTACTCGGTAGACAAAGTGAATACGCAGTATTTT. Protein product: CASSYSVDKVNTQYF.

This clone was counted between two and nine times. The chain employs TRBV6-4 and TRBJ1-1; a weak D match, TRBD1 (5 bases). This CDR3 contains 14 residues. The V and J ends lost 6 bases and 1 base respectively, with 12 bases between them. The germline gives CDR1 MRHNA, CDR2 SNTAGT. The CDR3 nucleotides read TGTGCCAGCAGCGTCGGGGGGGGGAACACTGAAGCTTTCTTT. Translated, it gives CASSVGGGNTEAFF.

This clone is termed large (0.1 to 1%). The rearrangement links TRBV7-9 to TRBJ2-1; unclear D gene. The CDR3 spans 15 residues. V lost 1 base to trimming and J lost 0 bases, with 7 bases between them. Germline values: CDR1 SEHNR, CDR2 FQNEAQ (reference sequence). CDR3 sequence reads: CASSLDWASYNEQFF. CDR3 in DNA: TGTGCCAGCAGCTTAGACTGGGCCTCCTACAATGAGCAGTTCTTC.

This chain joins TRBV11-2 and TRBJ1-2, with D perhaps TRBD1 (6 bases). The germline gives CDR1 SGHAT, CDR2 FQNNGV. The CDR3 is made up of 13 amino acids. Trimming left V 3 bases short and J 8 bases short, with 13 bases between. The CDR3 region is CASSLGASSGYTF. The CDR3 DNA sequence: TGTGCCAGCAGCTTGGGGGCCAGTTCCGGCTACACCTTC. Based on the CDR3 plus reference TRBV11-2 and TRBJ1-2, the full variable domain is EAGVAQSPRYKIIEKRQSVAFWCNPISGHATLYWYQQILGQGPKLLIQFQNNGVVDDSQLPKDRFSAERLKGVDSTLKIQPAKLEDSAVYLCASSLGASSGYTFGSGTRLTVV.

The CDR3 spells CSASGTGTSYGYTF. The CDR3 DNA is TGCAGCGCTTCCGGGACAGGGACTTCCTATGGCTACACCTTC. The genes are TRBV29-1 and TRBJ1-2; 9 bases are a match to TRBD1. CDR3 length equals 14 residues. In germline, CDR1 is SQVTM, CDR2 ANQGSEA. V shed 7 bases, J shed 4 bases, and the junction held 10 bases outside the gene matches.

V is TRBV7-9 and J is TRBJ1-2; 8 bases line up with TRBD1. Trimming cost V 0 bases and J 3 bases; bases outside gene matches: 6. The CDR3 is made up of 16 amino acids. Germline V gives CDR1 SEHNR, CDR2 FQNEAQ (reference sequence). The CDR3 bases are TGTGCCAGCAGCTTAGCCTCGACAGGGGAGGACTATGGCTACACCTTC. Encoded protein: CASSLASTGEDYGYTF.

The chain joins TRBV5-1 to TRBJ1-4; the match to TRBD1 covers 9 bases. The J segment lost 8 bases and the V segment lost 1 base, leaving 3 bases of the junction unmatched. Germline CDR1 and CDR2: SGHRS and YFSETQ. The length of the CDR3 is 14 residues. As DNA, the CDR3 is TGCGCCAGCAGCTTGACCGGGACAGGGGAAAAACTGTTTTTT. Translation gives CASSLTGTGEKLFF.

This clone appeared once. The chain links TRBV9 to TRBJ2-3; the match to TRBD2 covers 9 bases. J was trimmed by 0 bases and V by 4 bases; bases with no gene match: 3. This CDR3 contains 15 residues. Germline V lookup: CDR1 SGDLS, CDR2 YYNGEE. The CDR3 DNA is TGTGCCAGCAGCCCGAGCGGGGGGAGCACAGATACGCAGTATTTT. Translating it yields CASSPSGGSTDTQYF.

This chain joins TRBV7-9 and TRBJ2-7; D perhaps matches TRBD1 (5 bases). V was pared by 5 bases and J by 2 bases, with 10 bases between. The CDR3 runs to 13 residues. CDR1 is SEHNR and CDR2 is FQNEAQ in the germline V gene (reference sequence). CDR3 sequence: CASSPTATYEQYF. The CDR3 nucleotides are TGTGCCAGCAGCCCGACAGCTACCTACGAGCAGTACTTC. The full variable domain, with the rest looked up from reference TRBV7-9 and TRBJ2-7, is DTGVSQNPRHKITKRGQNVTFRCDPISEHNRLYWYRQTLGQGPEFLTYFQNEAQLEKSRLLSDRFSAERPKGSFSTLEIQRTEQGDSAMYLCASSPTATYEQYFGPGTRLTVT.

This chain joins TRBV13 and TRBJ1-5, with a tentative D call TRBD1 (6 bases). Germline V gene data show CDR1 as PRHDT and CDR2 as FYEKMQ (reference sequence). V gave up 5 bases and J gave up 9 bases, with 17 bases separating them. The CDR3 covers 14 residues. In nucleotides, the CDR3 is TGTGCCAGCAGCCTAATAGGGGGATCGGCGCCCCAGCATTTT. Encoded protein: CASSLIGGSAPQHF.

The CDR3 DNA follows: TGTGCCAGCAGCTCCGACTCCCACACTGAAGCTTTCTTT. Translation: CASSSDSHTEAFF. V gene TRBV5-4 combines with J gene TRBJ1-1; D unresolved. Trimming left V 3 bases short and J 3 bases short, with 9 bases between. Germline CDR1 reads SGHNT; CDR2 reads YYREEE (reference sequence). The CDR3 extends over 13 amino acids.

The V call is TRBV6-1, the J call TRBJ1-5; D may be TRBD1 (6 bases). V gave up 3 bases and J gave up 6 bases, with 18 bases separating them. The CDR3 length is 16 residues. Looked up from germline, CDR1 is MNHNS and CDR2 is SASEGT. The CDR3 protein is CASSDAEQGISQPQHF. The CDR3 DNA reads TGTGCCAGCAGTGACGCCGAACAGGGTATCAGTCAGCCCCAGCATTTT.

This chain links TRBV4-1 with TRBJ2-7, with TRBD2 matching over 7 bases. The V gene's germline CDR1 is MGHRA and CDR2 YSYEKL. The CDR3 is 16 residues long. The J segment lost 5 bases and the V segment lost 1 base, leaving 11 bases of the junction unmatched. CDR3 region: CASSQGVLAASDEQYF. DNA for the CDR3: TGCGCCAGCAGCCAAGGGGTGCTAGCGGCGAGCGACGAGCAGTACTTC.

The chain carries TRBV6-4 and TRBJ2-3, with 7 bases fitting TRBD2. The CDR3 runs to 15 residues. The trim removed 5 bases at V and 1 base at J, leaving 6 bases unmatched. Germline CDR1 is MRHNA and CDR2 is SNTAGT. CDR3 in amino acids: CASSRTAGGTDTQYF. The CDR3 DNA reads TGTGCCAGCAGTAGAACGGCGGGGGGCACAGATACGCAGTATTTT.